This TCR beta chain was sequenced during a study of blood T cell repertoires in COVID-19. Repertoires were generated with immunoSEQ multiplex PCR, while TCRdb's copy carries only in-frame clones and drops some. The sample records 150,000 or so clones, over 85% being singletons. Germline CDR1 SGHNT, CDR2 YYREEE (reference sequence). Trimming stripped 4 bases from V and 4 bases from J, with 17 bases between. The CDR3 runs 15 residues. The sequenced sample consisted of peripheral blood. V is TRBV5-4 and J is TRBJ1-2; maybe TRBD1 (6 bases). This clonotype was sampled from a woman in her 50s with acute or convalescent COVID-19. CDR3 sequence reads: CASSKSETGVYGYTF. DNA of the CDR3: TGTGCCAGCAGCAAGAGCGAGACAGGAGTCTATGGCTACACCTTC.